The present T cell receptor (beta chain) was sequenced within a study of blood T cell repertoires in COVID-19. The V and J ends lost 5 bases and 5 bases, in that order; junction bases with no gene match: 10. CDR1 and CDR2 from the germline V gene are SGHNT and YENEEA. CDR3 size: 16 residues. This clone appeared a few times. Per the study methods: Reference gene primer amplification in the assay estimated nucleated cell counts. TCRdb's table, derived via immunoSEQ multiplex PCR, lists solely in-frame clones and lacks some. V and J calls and clone size follow that table, whereas D and trimming were derived from the DNA. The profile shows 270,000 or so clones, 82% of them singletons.

V gene TRBV11-3 combines with J gene TRBJ2-1, with 9 positions matching TRBD1. The sample consisted of peripheral blood. This sequence was found in a woman aged 18 to 35 with acute or convalescent COVID-19. Here the CDR3 DNA reads TGTGCCAGCAGCCAGGTTACAGGGGGCGTAAACAATGAGCAGTTCTTC. Its protein is CASSQVTGGVNNEQFF.